What follows are 24 T cell receptor beta chains derived from one specimen sequenced in a study of tumor-infiltrating lymphocytes in oesophageal squamous cell carcinoma. TCRdb re-called the PCR reads with MiXCR, one entry per CDR3 protein. The table lists roughly 10,000 distinct CDR3 sequences, approximately 64% of them singletons. The specimen sequenced was esophageal tumor tissue. Receptor source: a female donor with esophageal squamous cell carcinoma.

The chain carries TRBV7-2 and TRBJ2-5; the match to TRBD2 covers 10 bases. Per germline, CDR1 SGHTA and CDR2 FQGNSA. The trim removed 4 bases at V and 5 bases at J, leaving 10 bases unmatched. This CDR3 comprises 16 residues. The CDR3 loop is CASSSTAGGLSETQYF. The CDR3 DNA is TGTGCCAGCAGCTCCACAGCGGGGGGGCTCTCTGAGACCCAGTACTTC.

V gene TRBV18 combines with J gene TRBJ2-5, with 14 bases fitting TRBD2. The J segment lost 3 bases and the V segment lost 0 bases, leaving 3 bases of the junction unmatched. The CDR3 has 17 residues. Germline loops: CDR1 KGHSH, CDR2 LQKENI. CDR3 sequence reads: CASSPPVGLAGEETQYF. The CDR3 nucleotides read TGTGCCAGCTCACCACCAGTGGGACTAGCGGGAGAAGAGACCCAGTACTTC.

J is TRBJ2-5 and V is TRBV7-6, with D possibly matching TRBD2 (6 bases). Gene TRBJ2-1 matches the end of the DNA better, so the J call may be wrong. Germline V lookup: CDR1 SGHVS, CDR2 FNYEAQ. This CDR3 comprises 15 residues. CDR3 sequence (DNA): TGTGCCAGCAGCTACGGGGGTAGCTCCTACAATGAGCAGTTCTTC. Amino acid sequence: CASSYGGSSYNEQFF.

This chain links TRBV6-9 with TRBJ2-1; 9 bases are a match to TRBD1. The CDR3 extends over 15 amino acids. V lost 3 bases and J lost 8; bases outside the gene matches: 8. CDR1 and CDR2 (germline): MNHGY, SVAAGI. The CDR3 region is CASSYEGQGPHEQFF. The DNA for the CDR3 is TGTGCCAGCAGTTACGAGGGACAGGGTCCACATGAGCAGTTCTTC.

This clonotype was observed at least ten times. CDR3: CASSPLNLGVHEQYF. As DNA, the CDR3 is TGTGCCAGCAGCCCGTTAAACCTAGGGGTCCACGAGCAGTACTTC. V usage is TRBV7-9 and J usage is TRBJ2-7, with D maybe TRBD1 (5 bases). V dropped 5 bases and J dropped 5 bases, with 19 bases sitting between them. Germline loops: CDR1 SEHNR, CDR2 FQNEAQ (reference sequence). The CDR3 runs to 15 residues.

This clonotype was counted between two and nine times. This sequence joins TRBV12-3 or TRBV12-4 and TRBJ2-5; no clear D. CDR3 length: 13 amino acids. Trimming removed 1 base from V and 4 bases from J, with 7 bases in between. The DNA of the CDR3 is TGTGCCAGCAGTTTAGTAGGGTTAGAGACCCAGTACTTC. Amino acids: CASSLVGLETQYF.

This chain links TRBV28 with TRBJ2-3; D may be TRBD1 (5 bases). Per germline, CDR1 MDHEN and CDR2 SYDVKM. Trimming pared 5 bases from V and 2 bases from J, leaving 8 bases between. The CDR3 has 13 residues. DNA of the CDR3: TGTGCCAGCAGTCGACAGCCCACAGATACGCAGTATTTT. It specifies CASSRQPTDTQYF.

This clonotype is a singleton in its sample. V and J are TRBV7-6 and TRBJ2-5, with 12 positions matching TRBD2. This CDR3 is 16 amino acids long. The germline V gene has CDR1 SGHVS and CDR2 FNYEAQ. J was trimmed by 5 bases and V by 5 bases; bases with no gene match: 9. The CDR3 DNA reads TGTGCCAGCAGCCCCCCGACTAGCGGGAGCTTCGAGACCCAGTACTTC. Protein: CASSPPTSGSFETQYF.

The V gene is TRBV11-2, the J gene TRBJ1-1; TRBD1 might be the D (5 bases). The CDR3 totals 14 residues. Trimming left V 5 bases short and J 1 base short, with 11 bases between. Germline loops: CDR1 SGHAT, CDR2 FQNNGV. CDR3 in amino acids: CASSPRGGNTEAFF. CDR3 sequence (DNA): TGTGCCAGCAGCCCTCGGGGGGGGAACACTGAAGCTTTCTTT.

This clonotype occurred a few times. The chain is built from TRBV18 and TRBJ2-3, with 7 bases lining up with TRBD2. V was clipped by 6 bases and J by 1 base; unmatched bases: 7. This CDR3 spans 15 amino acids. Germline CDR1 is KGHSH and CDR2 is LQKENI. CDR3 nucleotides: TGTGCCAGCTCCCCTAGGCTAGCGGGCACAGATACGCAGTATTTT. It specifies CASSPRLAGTDTQYF.

This clonotype was counted ten times or more. J is TRBJ2-7 and V is TRBV5-1; 9 bases are a match to TRBD1. The CDR3 covers 14 residues. The germline V gene encodes CDR1 SGHRS and CDR2 YFSETQ. Trimming cost V 2 bases and J 6 bases; bases outside gene matches: 6. The CDR3 reads CASSFGQGTGEQYF. The CDR3 DNA reads TGCGCCAGCAGCTTTGGACAGGGGACCGGCGAGCAGTACTTC.

This rearrangement joins TRBV27 to TRBJ1-2; no firm D call. CDR3 length: 14 residues. Per the germline V gene, CDR1 is MNHEY and CDR2 is SMNVEV (reference sequence). V lost 7 bases and J lost 3, with 15 bases in between. In DNA, the CDR3 is TGTGCCAGCAATCCAACACCGGAGGACTATGGCTACACCTTC. Residues: CASNPTPEDYGYTF.

This rearrangement joins TRBV7-2 to TRBJ2-5; 8 nucleotides match TRBD2. This CDR3 region has 15 residues. Losses at the gene ends were 1 base for V and 5 bases for J; bases not matched to a gene: 6. Germline V lookup: CDR1 SGHTA, CDR2 FQGNSA. CDR3 residues: CASSLVSSGRETQYF. The DNA of the CDR3 is TGTGCCAGCAGCTTAGTCTCTAGCGGGCGGGAGACCCAGTACTTC.

The chain recombines TRBV7-4 with TRBJ2-1; D ambiguous. CDR1 is SGHVT and CDR2 is SQSDAQ in the germline V gene. The CDR3 totals 15 residues. V was pared by 3 bases and J by 6 bases, with 15 bases between. The CDR3 DNA is TGTGCCAGCAGCTTTTCGAGCACCCTGAGCAATGAGCAGTTCTTC. Translated, it gives CASSFSSTLSNEQFF.

This clonotype was seen only a few times. A read error is likely, as this CDR3 ends without the conserved phenylalanine or tryptophan. Because the CDR3's place on the DNA is in doubt, the DNA is left out and the CDR3 is given as listed by TCRdb. The chain employs TRBV6-6 and TRBJ2-7; the table's D call TRBD1 went unverified against the DNA. Inclusive of both ends, the CDR3 amounts to 16 amino acids. Germline lookup yields CDR1 MNHNY and CDR2 SVGAGI (reference sequence). The CDR3 here is CASSYRDRGYGYTFGS.

The chain employs TRBV7-9 and TRBJ2-1; D perhaps matches TRBD2 (6 bases). V lost 5 bases and J lost 12, with 14 bases in between. The CDR3 is 12 residues long. Germline V gene sequence: CDR1 SEHNR, CDR2 FQNEAQ (reference sequence). CDR3 nucleotide sequence: TGTGCCAGCAGCCCTTCGGGAGAAAGGCAGTTCTTC. Encoded protein: CASSPSGERQFF.

The chain joins TRBV28 to TRBJ1-2; D not certain. V lost 3 bases and J lost 8, with 10 bases in between. This CDR3 has 12 amino acids. Germline V gives CDR1 MDHEN, CDR2 SYDVKM. The CDR3 DNA sequence: TGTGCCAGCAGTTTTGCAGGACGAGGCTACACCTTC. Amino acid sequence: CASSFAGRGYTF.

Concerning this clonotype itself: At one end the junction does not follow the germline gene, possibly because of a read error. The rearrangement links TRBV4-1 to TRBJ2-1; D unresolved. CDR1 is MGHRA and CDR2 is YSYEKL in the germline V gene. There are 14 residues in the CDR3. CDR3: CASSQETGSNEQFF. CDR3 DNA: TGTGCCAGCAGCCAGGAGACCGGGTCAAATGAGCAGTTCTTC.

The chain recombines TRBV28 with TRBJ2-1, with D tentatively TRBD1 (6 bases). Deletions cut 5 bases from V and 1 base from J, with 12 bases between. This CDR3 contains 15 residues. In germline, CDR1 is MDHEN, CDR2 SYDVKM. In nucleotides, the CDR3 is TGTGCCAGCAGTATGCATGGGACATCCTACAATGAGCAGTTCTTC. It encodes CASSMHGTSYNEQFF.

The V gene is TRBV10-3, the J gene TRBJ2-5, with D perhaps TRBD1 (5 bases). The DNA end is a closer match to TRBJ2-7, so the J assignment may be wrong. CDR3 length: 14 residues. Per germline, CDR1 ENHRY and CDR2 SYGVKD. CDR3 bases: TGTGCCATCAGTGAAAGCCAGGGTTTCTACGAGCAGTACTTC. Its protein is CAISESQGFYEQYF.

This clonotype was counted once. The V and J genes are TRBV7-2 and TRBJ1-1; TRBD1 is a possible D gene (5 bases). Trimming took off 5 bases at V and 2 bases at J, with 9 bases between the two ends. The germline gives CDR1 SGHTA, CDR2 FQGNSA. The CDR3 contains 13 residues. CDR3 sequence (DNA): TGTGCCAGCAGCCAACAGGAAAACACTGAAGCTTTCTTT. Translated, it gives CASSQQENTEAFF.

V usage is TRBV7-3 and J usage is TRBJ2-1; 7 nucleotides align to TRBD2. In germline, CDR1 is SGHTA, CDR2 FQGTGA. This CDR3 comprises 16 residues. With 5 bases clipped from V and 4 bases from J, the junction kept 11 bases outside the gene matches. The CDR3 sequence is CASSLGPAGRYNEQFF. The CDR3 nucleotides are TGTGCCAGCAGCCTAGGCCCAGCGGGAAGATACAATGAGCAGTTCTTC.

This clonotype was observed at least ten times. This chain joins TRBV2 and TRBJ2-7, with D perhaps matching TRBD1 (7 bases). The CDR3 contains 14 residues. Trimming removed 6 bases at V and 3 bases at J, with 15 bases between. CDR1 SNHLY and CDR2 FYNNEI come from the germline V gene. The CDR3 DNA sequence: TGTGCCAGCAGGGGCGGGACAGTCCGCTACGAGCAGTACTTC. It translates to CASRGGTVRYEQYF.

This clonotype showed up just once. J is TRBJ2-7 and V is TRBV7-3; 7 nucleotides agree with TRBD2. The J segment lost 6 bases and the V segment lost 7 bases, leaving 15 bases of the junction unmatched. The CDR3 totals 15 residues. Germline V gene lookup returns CDR1 SGHTA and CDR2 FQGTGA. CDR3 residues: CASILGREKVGEQYF. In DNA, the CDR3 is TGTGCCAGCATCCTAGGGCGGGAGAAGGTTGGCGAGCAGTACTTC.